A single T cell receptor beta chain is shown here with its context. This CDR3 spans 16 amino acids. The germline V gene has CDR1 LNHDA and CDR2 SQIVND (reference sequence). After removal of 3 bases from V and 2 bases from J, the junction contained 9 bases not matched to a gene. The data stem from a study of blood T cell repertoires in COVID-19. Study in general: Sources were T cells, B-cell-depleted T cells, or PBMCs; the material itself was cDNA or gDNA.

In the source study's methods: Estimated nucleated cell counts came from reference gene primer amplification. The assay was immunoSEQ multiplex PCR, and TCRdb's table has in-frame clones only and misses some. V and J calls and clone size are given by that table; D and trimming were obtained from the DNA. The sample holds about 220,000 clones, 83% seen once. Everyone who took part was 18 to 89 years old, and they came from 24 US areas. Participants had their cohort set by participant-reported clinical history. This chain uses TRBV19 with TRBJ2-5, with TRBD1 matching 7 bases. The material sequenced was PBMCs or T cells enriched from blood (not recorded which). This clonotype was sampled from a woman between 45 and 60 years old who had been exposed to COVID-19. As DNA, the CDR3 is TGTGCCAGTAGTATCGACGGACAGGCAATTCAAGAGACCCAGTACTTC. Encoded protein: CASSIDGQAIQETQYF.